Listed here are 5 T cell receptor beta chains from one sample, sequenced in a study of identical twins. Each CDR3 protein gets one entry after TCRdb re-called the 5' RACE reads with MiXCR. The table lists 1.5 million to 2 million distinct CDR3 sequences, under 35% of them singletons, with approximately 0.29% in the top ten. Sequenced: cord blood. These receptor sequences come from a newborn girl in good health.

J is TRBJ1-1 and V is TRBV9; D not resolved. This CDR3 has 15 residues. The V end was cut by 0 bases, the J end by 0 bases, with 9 bases between. The germline V gene has CDR1 SGDLS and CDR2 YYNGEE. The CDR3 loop reads CASSVDPSLNTEAFF. The DNA of the CDR3 is TGTGCCAGCAGCGTAGACCCCAGTTTGAACACTGAAGCTTTCTTT.

The chain is built from TRBV20-1 and TRBJ2-7; TRBD2 aligns across 16 bases. The CDR3 spans 18 residues. Germline V gene sequence: CDR1 DFQATT, CDR2 SNEGSKA (reference sequence). The CDR3 is CRGLAGGGGRLNPYEQYF. The CDR3 DNA follows: TGCAGGGGACTAGCGGGAGGGGGCGGACGCTTGAATCCCTACGAGCAGTACTTC.

This clonotype appeared many times. V usage is TRBV28 and J usage is TRBJ1-2; D not certain. Between the trimmed V and J ends, which lost 6 bases and 4 bases, there was a span of 12 bases. CDR3 length equals 13 residues. Germline V gene lookup returns CDR1 MDHEN and CDR2 SYDVKM. The CDR3 region has the DNA TGTGCCAGCAGCCCAGGACGGGGCTATGGCTACACCTTC. It encodes CASSPGRGYGYTF.

Regarding this clonotype: The junction departs from germline at one end; a sequencing error may be responsible. The genes are TRBV6-6 and TRBJ2-5; D is perhaps TRBD2 (5 bases). This CDR3 region has 15 residues. Germline-derived CDR1 and CDR2 are MNHNY and SVGAGI (reference sequence). The CDR3, as DNA: TGTGCCAGCAGTCACTCCTTGACGAGGGAAGAGACCCAGTACTTC. Protein sequence: CASSHSLTREETQYF.

Details on this clonotype: Compared with germline, one end of the junction differs, possibly owing to a read error. The chain uses TRBV5-1 and TRBJ1-5, with D uncertain. The CDR3 runs 15 residues. The V gene's germline CDR1 is SGHRS and CDR2 YFSETQ. The CDR3 nucleotides read TGCGTCAGCAGCTTGGGAAGGGATAGCAATCAGCCCCAGCATTTT. It is translated as CVSSLGRDSNQPQHF. Variable domain in full (rest from reference TRBV5-1 and TRBJ1-5): KAGVTQTPRYLIKTRGQQVTLSCSPISGHRSVSWYQQTPGQGLQFLFEYFSETQRNKGNFPGRFSGRQFSNSRSEMNVSTLELGDSALYLCVSSLGRDSNQPQHFGDGTRLSIL.